This TCR beta chain was retrieved from a study of blood T cell repertoires in COVID-19. The overall study: COVID-19 samples, acute and convalescent, were from the United States, Italy and Spain. PBMCs, B-cell-depleted T cells, or T cells were the source of the cDNA or gDNA that made up the material.

Sequencing was performed with immunoSEQ multiplex PCR; in TCRdb, only in-frame clones are kept and a portion is missing. In the table there are roughly 300,000 clones, 80% to 90% of which are singletons. Germline-derived CDR1 and CDR2 are MGHRA and YSYEKL. V was trimmed by 0 bases and J by 2 bases, leaving 11 bases between them. The CDR3 is 15 residues long. The V call is TRBV4-1, the J call TRBJ2-7, with a possible D match to TRBD1 (5 bases). The receptor's source is a woman aged 40 to 50 who had recovered from COVID-19. Source material: peripheral blood. The CDR3 sequence: CASSQEGQVPYEQYF. As DNA, the CDR3 is TGCGCCAGCAGCCAAGAGGGGCAGGTGCCCTACGAGCAGTACTTC.